The source of this T cell receptor beta chain is a study of identical twins. Looked up from germline, CDR1 is SGHTA and CDR2 is FQGNSA. This CDR3 is built from 15 residues. V lost 2 bases to trimming and J lost 4 bases, with 15 bases between them. General observations from the study: Carriage of fewer insertions was seen in abundant cord blood beta clonotypes, whereas memory repertoires showed none. An excess of low generation probability was shown by twin-shared out-of-frame alpha sequences. Conclusions rested on cross-sectional statistics rather than following the same donors.

This clonotype was counted between two and nine times. Its antigen is not identified. The cDNA had a unique molecular identifier and a template-switch universal primer site. Each CDR3 protein gets one entry after TCRdb re-called the 5' RACE reads with MiXCR. The sample consists of about 700,000 distinct CDR3 sequences, under 9% of them appearing once. These data also featured in a second study, about yellow fever vaccine responses in identical twins.

Sequenced material: PBMCs. V is TRBV7-2 and J is TRBJ2-7; TRBD1 might be the D (6 bases). This clonotype was sampled from a woman aged 18-29 years in good health. Here the CDR3 reads CASSLSGQGMYEQYF. Written as DNA, the CDR3 is TGTGCCAGCAGCTTATCCGGGCAGGGGATGTACGAGCAGTACTTC.